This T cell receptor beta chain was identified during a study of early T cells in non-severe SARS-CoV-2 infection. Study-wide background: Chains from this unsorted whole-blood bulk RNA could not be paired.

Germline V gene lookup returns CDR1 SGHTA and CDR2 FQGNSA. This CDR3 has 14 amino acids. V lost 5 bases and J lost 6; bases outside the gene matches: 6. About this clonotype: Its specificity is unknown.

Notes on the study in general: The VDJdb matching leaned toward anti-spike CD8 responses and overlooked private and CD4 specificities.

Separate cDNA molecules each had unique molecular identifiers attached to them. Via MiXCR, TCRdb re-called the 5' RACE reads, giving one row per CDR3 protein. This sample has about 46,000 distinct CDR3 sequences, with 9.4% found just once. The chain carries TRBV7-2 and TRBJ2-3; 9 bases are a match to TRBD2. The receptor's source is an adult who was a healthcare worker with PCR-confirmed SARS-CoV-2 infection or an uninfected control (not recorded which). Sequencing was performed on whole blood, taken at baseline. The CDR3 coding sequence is TGTGCCAGCAGCCCAGGACTAGCGTTGGATACGCAGTATTTT. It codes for CASSPGLALDTQYF.